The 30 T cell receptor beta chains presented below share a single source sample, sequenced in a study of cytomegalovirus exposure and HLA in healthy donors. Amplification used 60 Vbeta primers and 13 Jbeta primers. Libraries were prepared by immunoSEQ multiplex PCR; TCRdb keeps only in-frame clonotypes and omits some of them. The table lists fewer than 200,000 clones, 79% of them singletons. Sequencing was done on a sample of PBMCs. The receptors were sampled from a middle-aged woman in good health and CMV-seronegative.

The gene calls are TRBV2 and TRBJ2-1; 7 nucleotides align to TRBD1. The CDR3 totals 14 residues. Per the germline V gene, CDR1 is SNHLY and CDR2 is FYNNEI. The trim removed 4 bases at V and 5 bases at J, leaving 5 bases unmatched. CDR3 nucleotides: TGTGCCAGCAGTGTTTCGACAGGGAACAATGAGCAGTTCTTC. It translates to CASSVSTGNNEQFF.

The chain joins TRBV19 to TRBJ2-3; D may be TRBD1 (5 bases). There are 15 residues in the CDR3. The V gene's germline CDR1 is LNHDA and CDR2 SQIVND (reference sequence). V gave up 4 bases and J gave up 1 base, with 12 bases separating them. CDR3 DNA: TGTGCCAGTAGTACCCTCCTGGGGCGCACAGATACGCAGTATTTT. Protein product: CASSTLLGRTDTQYF.

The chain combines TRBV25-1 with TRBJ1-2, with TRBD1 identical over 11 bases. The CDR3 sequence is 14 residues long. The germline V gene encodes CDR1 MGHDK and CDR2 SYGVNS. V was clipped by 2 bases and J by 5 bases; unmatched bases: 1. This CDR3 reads CASSEGQGAYGYTF. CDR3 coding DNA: TGTGCCAGCAGTGAAGGACAGGGGGCGTATGGCTACACCTTC.

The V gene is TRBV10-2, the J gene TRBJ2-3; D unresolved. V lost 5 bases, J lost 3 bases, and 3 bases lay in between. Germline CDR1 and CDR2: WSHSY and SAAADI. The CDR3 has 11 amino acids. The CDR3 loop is CASSSTDTQYF. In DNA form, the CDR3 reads TGCGCCAGCAGTTCGACAGATACGCAGTATTTT.

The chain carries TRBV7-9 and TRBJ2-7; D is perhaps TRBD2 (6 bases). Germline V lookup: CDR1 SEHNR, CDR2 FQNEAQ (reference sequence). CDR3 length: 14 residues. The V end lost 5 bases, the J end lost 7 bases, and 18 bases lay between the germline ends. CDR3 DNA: TGTGCCAGCAGCCCAAGACTAGTCGGCGATGAGCAGTACTTC. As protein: CASSPRLVGDEQYF.

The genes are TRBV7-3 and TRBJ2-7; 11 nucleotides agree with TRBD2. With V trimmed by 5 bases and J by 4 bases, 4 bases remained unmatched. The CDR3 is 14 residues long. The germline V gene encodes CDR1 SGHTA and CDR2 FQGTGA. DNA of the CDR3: TGTGCCAGCAGCAAACTAGCGGGAGCTTACGAGCAGTACTTC. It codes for CASSKLAGAYEQYF.

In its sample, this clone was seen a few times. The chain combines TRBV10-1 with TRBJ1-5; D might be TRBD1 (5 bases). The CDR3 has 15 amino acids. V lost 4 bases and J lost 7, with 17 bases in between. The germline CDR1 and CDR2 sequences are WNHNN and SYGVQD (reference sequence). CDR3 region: CASSAPKGISQPQHF. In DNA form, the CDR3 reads TGCGCCAGCAGTGCCCCCAAGGGGATAAGCCAGCCCCAGCATTTT.

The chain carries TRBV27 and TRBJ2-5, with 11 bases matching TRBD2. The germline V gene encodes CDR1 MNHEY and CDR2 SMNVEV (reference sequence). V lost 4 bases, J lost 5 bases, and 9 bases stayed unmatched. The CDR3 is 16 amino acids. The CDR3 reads CASSSILAGGRETQYF. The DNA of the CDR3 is TGTGCCAGCAGTTCGATATTAGCGGGAGGGCGCGAGACCCAGTACTTC.

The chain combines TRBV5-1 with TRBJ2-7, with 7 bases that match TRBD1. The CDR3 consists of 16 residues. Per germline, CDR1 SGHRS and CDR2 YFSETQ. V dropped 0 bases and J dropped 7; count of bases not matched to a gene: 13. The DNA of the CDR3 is TGCGCCAGCAGCTTGGCCATCGGACAGGACCTGGGGGAGCAGTACTTC. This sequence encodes CASSLAIGQDLGEQYF.

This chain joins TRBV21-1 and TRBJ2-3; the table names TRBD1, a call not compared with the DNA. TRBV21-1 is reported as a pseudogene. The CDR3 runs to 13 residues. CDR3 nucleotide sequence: TGTGCCAGCAGCAAACAGTGCACAGATACGCAGTATTTT. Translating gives CASSKQCTDTQYF.

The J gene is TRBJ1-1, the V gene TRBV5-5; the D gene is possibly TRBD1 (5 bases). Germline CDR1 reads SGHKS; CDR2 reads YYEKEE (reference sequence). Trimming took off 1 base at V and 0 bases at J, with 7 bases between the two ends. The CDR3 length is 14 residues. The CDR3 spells CASSLQGMNTEAFF. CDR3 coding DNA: TGTGCCAGCAGCTTGCAGGGAATGAACACTGAAGCTTTCTTT.

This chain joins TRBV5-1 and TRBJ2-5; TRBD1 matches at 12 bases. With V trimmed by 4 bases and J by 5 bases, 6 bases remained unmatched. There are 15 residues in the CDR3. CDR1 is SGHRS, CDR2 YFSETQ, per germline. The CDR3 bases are TGCGCCAGCAGCGTGGGACAGGGGGCAACGGAGACCCAGTACTTC. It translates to CASSVGQGATETQYF. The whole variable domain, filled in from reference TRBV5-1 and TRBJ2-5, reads KAGVTQTPRYLIKTRGQQVTLSCSPISGHRSVSWYQQTPGQGLQFLFEYFSETQRNKGNFPGRFSGRQFSNSRSEMNVSTLELGDSALYLCASSVGQGATETQYFGPGTRLLVL.

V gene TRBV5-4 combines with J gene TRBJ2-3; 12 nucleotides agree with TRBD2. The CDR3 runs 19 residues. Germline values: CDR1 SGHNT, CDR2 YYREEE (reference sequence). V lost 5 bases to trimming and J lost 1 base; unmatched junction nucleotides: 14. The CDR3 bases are TGTGCCAGCAGTTTCACTAGCGGGAGGCCGGGGGGAGGCACAGATACGCAGTATTTT. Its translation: CASSFTSGRPGGGTDTQYF.

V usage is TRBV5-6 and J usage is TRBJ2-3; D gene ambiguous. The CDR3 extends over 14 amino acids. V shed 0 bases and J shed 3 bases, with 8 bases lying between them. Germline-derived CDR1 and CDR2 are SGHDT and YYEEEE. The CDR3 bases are TGTGCCAGCAGCTTGGGCGGAGTAACAGATACGCAGTATTTT. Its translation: CASSLGGVTDTQYF.

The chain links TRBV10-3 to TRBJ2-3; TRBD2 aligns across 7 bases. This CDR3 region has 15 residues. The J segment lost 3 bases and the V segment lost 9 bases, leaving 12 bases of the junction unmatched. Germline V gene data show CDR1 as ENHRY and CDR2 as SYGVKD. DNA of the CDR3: TGTGCCATATCTTCGGCGGGAGTGGGAACAGATACGCAGTATTTT. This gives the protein CAISSAGVGTDTQYF.

CDR3 residues: CASSPYGTSGDPYNEQFF. The CDR3 DNA reads as TGTGCCAGCTCACCTTACGGGACTAGCGGGGACCCTTACAATGAGCAGTTCTTC. The chain recombines TRBV18 with TRBJ2-1; 13 nucleotides agree with TRBD2. Trimming cost V 3 bases and J 4 bases; bases outside gene matches: 9. Looked up from germline, CDR1 is KGHSH and CDR2 is LQKENI. The CDR3 spans 18 residues.

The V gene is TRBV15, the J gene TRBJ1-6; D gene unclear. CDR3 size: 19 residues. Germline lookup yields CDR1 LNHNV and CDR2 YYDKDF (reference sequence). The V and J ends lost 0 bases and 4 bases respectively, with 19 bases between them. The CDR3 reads CATSRDPPIQAGYNSPLHF. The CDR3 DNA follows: TGTGCCACCAGCAGAGATCCCCCGATCCAAGCGGGGTATAATTCACCCCTCCACTTT.

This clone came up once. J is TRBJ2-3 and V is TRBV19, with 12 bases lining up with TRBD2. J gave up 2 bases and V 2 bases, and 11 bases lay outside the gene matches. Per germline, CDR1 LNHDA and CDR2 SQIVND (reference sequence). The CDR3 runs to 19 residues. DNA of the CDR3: TGTGCCAGTAGTATAATCCCCATGACTAGCGGGGGAACCACAGATACGCAGTATTTT. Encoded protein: CASSIIPMTSGGTTDTQYF.

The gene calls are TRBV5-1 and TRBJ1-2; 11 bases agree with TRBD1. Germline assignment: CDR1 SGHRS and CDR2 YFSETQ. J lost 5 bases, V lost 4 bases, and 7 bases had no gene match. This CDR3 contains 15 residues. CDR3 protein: CASSAGTGGGYGYTF. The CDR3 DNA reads TGCGCCAGCAGCGCGGGGACAGGGGGGGGATATGGCTACACCTTC. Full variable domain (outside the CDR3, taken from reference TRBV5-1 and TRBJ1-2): KAGVTQTPRYLIKTRGQQVTLSCSPISGHRSVSWYQQTPGQGLQFLFEYFSETQRNKGNFPGRFSGRQFSNSRSEMNVSTLELGDSALYLCASSAGTGGGYGYTFGSGTRLTVV.

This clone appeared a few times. The CDR3 DNA sequence: TGTGCCAGCACCCTCATGACAGGCGAAGCTTTCTTT. Protein product: CASTLMTGEAFF. The chain links TRBV28 to TRBJ1-1; D possibly corresponds to TRBD1 (6 bases). V was pared by 7 bases and J by 8 bases, with 14 bases between. The CDR3 spans 12 residues. Germline V lookup: CDR1 MDHEN, CDR2 SYDVKM.

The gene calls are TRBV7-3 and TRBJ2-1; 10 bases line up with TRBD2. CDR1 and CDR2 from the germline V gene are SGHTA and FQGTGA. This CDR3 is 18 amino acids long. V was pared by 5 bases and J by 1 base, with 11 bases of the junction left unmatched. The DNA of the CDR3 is TGTGCCAGCAGCGGAACGCGGACTAGCGGAGTATCCTACAATGAGCAGTTCTTC. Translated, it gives CASSGTRTSGVSYNEQFF.

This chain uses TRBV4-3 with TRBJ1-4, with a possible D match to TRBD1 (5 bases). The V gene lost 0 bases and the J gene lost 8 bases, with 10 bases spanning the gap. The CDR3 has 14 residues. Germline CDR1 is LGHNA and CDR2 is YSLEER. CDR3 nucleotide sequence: TGCGCCAGCAGCCAAGACAGGGTGGCGGAAAAACTGTTTTTT. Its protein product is CASSQDRVAEKLFF.

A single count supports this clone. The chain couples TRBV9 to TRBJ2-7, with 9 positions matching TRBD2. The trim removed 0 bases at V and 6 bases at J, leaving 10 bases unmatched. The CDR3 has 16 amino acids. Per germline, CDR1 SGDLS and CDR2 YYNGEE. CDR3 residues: CASSVGSLAGFGEQYF. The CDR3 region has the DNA TGTGCCAGCAGCGTAGGAAGCCTAGCGGGATTTGGCGAGCAGTACTTC.

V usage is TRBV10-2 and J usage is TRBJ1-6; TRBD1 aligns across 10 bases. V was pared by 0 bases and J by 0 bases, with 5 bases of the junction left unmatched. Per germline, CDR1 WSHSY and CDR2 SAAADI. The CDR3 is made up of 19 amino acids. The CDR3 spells CASSESSGQGSSYNSPLHF. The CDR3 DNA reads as TGCGCCAGCAGTGAGTCGTCGGGACAGGGGAGCTCCTATAATTCACCCCTCCACTTT.

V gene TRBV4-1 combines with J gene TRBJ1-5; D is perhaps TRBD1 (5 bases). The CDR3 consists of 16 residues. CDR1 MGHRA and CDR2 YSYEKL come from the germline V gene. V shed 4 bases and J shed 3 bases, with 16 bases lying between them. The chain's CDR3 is CASSPERTSLNQPQHF. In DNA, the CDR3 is TGCGCCAGCAGCCCCGAGAGGACATCCCTCAATCAGCCCCAGCATTTT.

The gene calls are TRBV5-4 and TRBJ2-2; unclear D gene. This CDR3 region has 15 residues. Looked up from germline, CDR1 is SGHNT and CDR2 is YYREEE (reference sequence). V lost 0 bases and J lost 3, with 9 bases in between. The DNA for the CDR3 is TGTGCCAGCAGCTTGGCTGCTAGTCACACCGGGGAGCTGTTTTTT. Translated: CASSLAASHTGELFF.

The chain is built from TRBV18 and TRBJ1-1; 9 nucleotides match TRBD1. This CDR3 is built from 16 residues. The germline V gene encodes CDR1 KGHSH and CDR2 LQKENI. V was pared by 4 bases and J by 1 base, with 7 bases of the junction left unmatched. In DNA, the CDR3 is TGTGCCAGCTCACTTACAACAGGGGGCCGGAACACTGAAGCTTTCTTT. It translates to CASSLTTGGRNTEAFF. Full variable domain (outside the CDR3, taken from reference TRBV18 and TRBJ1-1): NAGVMQNPRHLVRRRGQEARLRCSPMKGHSHVYWYRQLPEEGLKFMVYLQKENIIDESGMPKERFSAEFPKEGPSILRIQQVVRGDSAAYFCASSLTTGGRNTEAFFGQGTRLTVV.

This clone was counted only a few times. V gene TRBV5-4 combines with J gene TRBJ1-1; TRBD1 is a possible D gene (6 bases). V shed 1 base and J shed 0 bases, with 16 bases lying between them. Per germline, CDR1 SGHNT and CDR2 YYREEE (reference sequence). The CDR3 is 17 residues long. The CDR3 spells CASSLSGAPTLNTEAFF. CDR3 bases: TGTGCCAGCAGCTTGTCAGGGGCACCGACCTTGAACACTGAAGCTTTCTTT. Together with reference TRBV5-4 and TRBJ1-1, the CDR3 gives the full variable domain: ETGVTQSPTHLIKTRGQQVTLRCSSQSGHNTVSWYQQALGQGPQFIFQYYREEENGRGNFPPRFSGLQFPNYSSELNVNALELDDSALYLCASSLSGAPTLNTEAFFGQGTRLTVV.

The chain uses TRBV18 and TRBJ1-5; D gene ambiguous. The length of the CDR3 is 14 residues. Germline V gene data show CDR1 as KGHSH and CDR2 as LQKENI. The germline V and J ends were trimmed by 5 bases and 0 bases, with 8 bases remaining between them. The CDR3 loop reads CASSVRNSNQPQHF. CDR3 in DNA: TGTGCCAGCTCAGTGAGAAATAGCAATCAGCCCCAGCATTTT.

The CDR3 DNA reads as TGTGCCAGCAGTTACTCTAGGGACAGGGGGTACGAGCAGTACTTC. Residues: CASSYSRDRGYEQYF. The chain is built from TRBV6-5 and TRBJ2-7, with 11 positions matching TRBD1. J was trimmed by 4 bases and V by 0 bases; bases with no gene match: 2. Looked up from germline, CDR1 is MNHEY and CDR2 is SVGAGI. The CDR3 contains 15 residues.